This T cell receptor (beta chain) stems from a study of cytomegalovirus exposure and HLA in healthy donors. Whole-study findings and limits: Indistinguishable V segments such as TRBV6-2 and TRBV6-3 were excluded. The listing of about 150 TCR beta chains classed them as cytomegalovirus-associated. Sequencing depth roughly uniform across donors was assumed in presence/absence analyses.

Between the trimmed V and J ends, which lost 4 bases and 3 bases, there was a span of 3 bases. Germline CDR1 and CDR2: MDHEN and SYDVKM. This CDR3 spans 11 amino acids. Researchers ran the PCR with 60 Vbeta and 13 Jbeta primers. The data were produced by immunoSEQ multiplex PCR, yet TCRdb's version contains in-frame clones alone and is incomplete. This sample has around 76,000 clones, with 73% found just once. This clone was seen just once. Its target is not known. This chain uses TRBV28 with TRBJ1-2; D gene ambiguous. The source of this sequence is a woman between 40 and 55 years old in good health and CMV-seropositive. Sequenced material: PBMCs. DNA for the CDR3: TGTGCCAGCAGTTCGTACTATGGCTACACCTTC. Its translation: CASSSYYGYTF.